The 32 T cell receptor beta chains in this list originate from one sample, sequenced in a study of early T cells in non-severe SARS-CoV-2 infection (dated by TCRdb to about 2021). The library was produced with 5' RACE. The sequencer was a NextSeq 500. The raw public data were reprocessed by TCRdb itself: fastp quality trimming at Q25, MiXCR clonotype calling, in-frame beta chains only. Every CDR3 protein is listed once, alongside the most common genes and DNA of its rows. The table for this sample lists some 63,000 distinct CDR3 sequences; approximately 12% of them were counted only once. The ten largest account for roughly 4.7% of the sample. Sequencing was done on a sample of whole blood. Receptor source: an adult who was a healthcare worker with PCR-confirmed SARS-CoV-2 infection or an uninfected control (not recorded which).

A remark on this clonotype: One junction end does not reproduce the germline sequence, and a read error may be involved. The rearrangement uses TRBV5-1 and TRBJ1-6, with no clear D. CDR3 length equals 13 residues. Germline V gene data show CDR1 as SGHRS and CDR2 as YFSETQ. The CDR3: CSSSLDRASPLHF. For the CDR3, the DNA is TGCTCCAGCAGCTTGGACCGGGCTTCACCCCTCCACTTT.

There are a few counts of this clonotype. V usage is TRBV20-1 and J usage is TRBJ2-3; D gene unclear. V lost 1 base, J lost 1 base, and 6 bases lay in between. This CDR3 is built from 13 residues. Per germline, CDR1 DFQATT and CDR2 SNEGSKA (reference sequence). In nucleotides, the CDR3 is TGCAGTGCTAGAGTTAGGGGCACAGATACGCAGTATTTT. Its translation is CSARVRGTDTQYF.

On this clonotype: A much larger clone is a single base away; this may be a read error. It is likely a read error, because the conserved phenylalanine at the end of the CDR3 is missing. This chain links TRBV6-6 with TRBJ1-2; no clear D. Looked up from germline, CDR1 is MNHNY and CDR2 is SVGAGI (reference sequence). V was shortened by 2 bases and J by 0 bases, with 16 bases between the two germline ends. The length of the CDR3 is 17 residues. CDR3 bases: TGTGCCAGCAGTTACCTAGCCAGGCCAAACCCTAACTATGGCTACACCCTC. Protein sequence: CASSYLARPNPNYGYTL.

Of note for this clonotype: The CDR3 carries no conserved terminal phenylalanine or tryptophan, so it likely arises from a read error. The J gene is TRBJ2-3, the V gene TRBV20-1; unclear D gene. Trimming removed 3 bases from V and 2 bases from J, with 12 bases in between. The CDR3 has 14 residues. Germline loops: CDR1 DFQATT, CDR2 SNEGSKA (reference sequence). The CDR3 here is CSASARHLTDTQYY. CDR3 coding DNA: TGCAGTGCTAGCGCCCGACACCTCACAGATACGCAGTATTAT.

This clonotype was found a few times. The chain joins TRBV5-6 to TRBJ1-6; D is unresolved. This CDR3 has 14 amino acids. Germline V gene data show CDR1 as SGHDT and CDR2 as YYEEEE. V lost 4 bases, J lost 5 bases, and 10 bases lay in between. Here the CDR3 DNA reads TGTGCCAGCAGCACTGGACGGGATAATTCACCCCTCCACTTT. It yields the protein CASSTGRDNSPLHF. The full variable domain, with the rest looked up from reference TRBV5-6 and TRBJ1-6, is DAGVTQSPTHLIKTRGQQVTLRCSPKSGHDTVSWYQQALGQGPQFIFQYYEEEERQRGNFPDRFSGHQFPNYSSELNVNALLLGDSALYLCASSTGRDNSPLHFGNGTRLTVT.

A few counts support this clonotype. The chain combines TRBV18 with TRBJ2-1, with TRBD2 matching 11 bases. This CDR3 comprises 16 residues. Germline loops: CDR1 KGHSH, CDR2 LQKENI. V gave up 2 bases and J gave up 10 bases; unmatched junction bases: 10. The chain's CDR3 is CASSPSLAGGLEEQFF. In DNA form, the CDR3 reads TGTGCCAGCTCACCATCCCTAGCGGGAGGATTGGAGGAGCAGTTCTTC.

This clonotype has ten or more counts. The CDR3 nucleotides are TGTGCCAGCAGCTTCAGACTAGCGGGGGGGCTGGAGCTGTTTTTT. Translation gives CASSFRLAGGLELFF. The V and J genes are TRBV12-3 or TRBV12-4 and TRBJ2-2; 14 bases fit TRBD2. The junction had 7 bases not matched to a gene; V was cut back by 6 bases and J by 10 bases. The CDR3 spans 15 residues.

This clonotype came up many times. The chain employs TRBV4-1 and TRBJ2-1; the D is unclear. The ends were cut back, 1 base at V and 6 bases at J, with 13 bases in the middle. Germline V gene lookup returns CDR1 MGHRA and CDR2 YSYEKL. The CDR3 sequence is 15 residues long. This CDR3 is CASSQGAARSNEQFF. The DNA for the CDR3 is TGCGCCAGCAGCCAAGGGGCCGCCCGTTCCAATGAGCAGTTCTTC.

The J gene is TRBJ2-1, the V gene TRBV20-1; perhaps TRBD2 as D (7 bases). Looked up from germline, CDR1 is DFQATT and CDR2 is SNEGSKA (reference sequence). V was clipped by 1 base and J by 0 bases, with 13 bases between them. The CDR3 consists of 16 residues. The CDR3 bases are TGCAGTGCTAGAGGAGGGGGGGCCAGCTCCTACAATGAGCAGTTCTTC. Encoded protein: CSARGGGASSYNEQFF.

Ten or more counts support this clonotype. The chain couples TRBV7-6 to TRBJ1-2; no firm D call. Germline V CDR1 and CDR2: SGHVS, FNYEAQ. Trimming removed 5 bases at V and 2 bases at J, with 9 bases between. This CDR3 is 13 amino acids long. CDR3: CASSPTGNYGYTF. CDR3 nucleotides: TGTGCCAGCAGCCCCACGGGGAACTATGGCTACACCTTC.

At least ten counts were recorded for this clonotype. The chain uses TRBV12-3 or TRBV12-4 and TRBJ1-5; the D is unclear. V was pared by 5 bases and J by 5 bases, with 10 bases between. The CDR3 length is 13 residues. For the CDR3, the DNA is TGTGCCAGCAGTATAGGACGGGATCAGCCCCAGCATTTT. This encodes CASSIGRDQPQHF.

At least ten counts were recorded for this clonotype. The chain recombines TRBV7-3 with TRBJ2-7; 8 nucleotides match TRBD2. The CDR3 contains 14 residues. V gave up 3 bases and J gave up 6 bases; unmatched junction bases: 7. The germline gives CDR1 SGHTA, CDR2 FQGTGA. The CDR3 is CASSFGLAIGEQYF. In nucleotides, the CDR3 is TGTGCCAGCAGCTTCGGACTAGCAATCGGCGAGCAGTACTTC.

CDR3 residues: CASSVVRAGELFF. In nucleotides, the CDR3 is TGTGCCAGCAGCGTGGTGAGAGCCGGGGAGCTGTTTTTT. The chain is built from TRBV6-5 and TRBJ2-2, with no clear D. In germline, CDR1 is MNHEY, CDR2 SVGAGI. Between the trimmed V and J ends, which lost 6 bases and 6 bases, there was a span of 11 bases. This CDR3 spans 13 amino acids.

In this sample, this clonotype turned up many times. The chain uses TRBV7-9 and TRBJ1-1, with 7 bases aligning to TRBD1. The CDR3 runs 14 residues. Germline loops: CDR1 SEHNR, CDR2 FQNEAQ (reference sequence). Trimming removed 10 bases from V and 0 bases from J; junction bases left unmatched: 8. In DNA form, the CDR3 reads TGTGCCACCTCTTTACAGGGGATGAACACTGAAGCTTTCTTT. Translation gives CATSLQGMNTEAFF.

This clonotype was seen at least ten times. This chain links TRBV6-4 with TRBJ2-5, with 10 bases lining up with TRBD1. The length of the CDR3 is 13 residues. V lost 6 bases to trimming and J lost 4 bases; unmatched junction nucleotides: 2. Germline CDR1 is MRHNA and CDR2 is SNTAGT. The CDR3 loop is CASSRTGGETQYF. In DNA form, the CDR3 reads TGTGCCAGCAGCAGGACAGGGGGAGAGACCCAGTACTTC.

This clonotype is labeled medium-sized. The chain links TRBV29-1 to TRBJ2-3; TRBD2 matches 10 bases. Germline V gives CDR1 SQVTM, CDR2 ANQGSEA. The J segment lost 0 bases and the V segment lost 4 bases, leaving 10 bases of the junction unmatched. The CDR3 extends over 17 amino acids. CDR3 sequence reads: CSVGVPSGGLSTDTQYF. CDR3 DNA sequence: TGCAGCGTTGGAGTGCCTAGCGGGGGATTAAGCACAGATACGCAGTATTTT.

This clonotype was seen ten or more times. The chain links TRBV10-3 to TRBJ2-7; D tentatively reads TRBD1 or TRBD2 (5 bases each). The CDR3 length is 14 residues. Germline values: CDR1 ENHRY, CDR2 SYGVKD. Trimming cost V 6 bases and J 2 bases, with 14 bases left between them. CDR3 in DNA: TGTGCCATCAGCCGCTCCGGGACGGCCTACGAGCAGTACTTC. Translated: CAISRSGTAYEQYF.

The sample holds a few counts of this clonotype. The rearrangement links TRBV19 to TRBJ1-5; D is ambiguous. This CDR3 spans 14 amino acids. V was cut by 1 base and J by 0 bases, with 4 bases left in between. From germline, CDR1 is LNHDA and CDR2 SQIVND (reference sequence). The CDR3 region has the DNA TGTGCCAGTAGTATAGGCCCTAGCAATCAGCCCCAGCATTTT. Its translation: CASSIGPSNQPQHF.

This clonotype has ten or more counts. The chain joins TRBV4-3 to TRBJ2-7; perhaps TRBD2 as D (5 bases). V lost 0 bases, J lost 3 bases, and 12 bases lay in between. Germline-derived CDR1 and CDR2 are LGHNA and YSLEER. This CDR3 region has 15 residues. The chain's CDR3 is CASSQERLPIYEQYF. CDR3 DNA sequence: TGCGCCAGCAGCCAAGAGAGACTACCCATCTACGAGCAGTACTTC.

V gene TRBV7-7 combines with J gene TRBJ2-1; no clear D gene. CDR3 length: 13 amino acids. CDR1 and CDR2 from the germline V gene are SSHAT and FNYEAQ (reference sequence). V dropped 5 bases and J dropped 4 bases, with 9 bases sitting between them. The CDR3 spells CASSADGYNEQFF. The DNA of the CDR3 is TGTGCCAGCAGCGCCGACGGTTACAATGAGCAGTTCTTC.

In this sample, this clonotype turned up many times. The chain couples TRBV10-2 to TRBJ2-7; 8 bases fit TRBD1. Germline V gene data show CDR1 as WSHSY and CDR2 as SAAADI. Trimming cost V 3 bases and J 2 bases; bases outside gene matches: 12. CDR3 size: 17 residues. The CDR3 DNA reads as TGCGCCAGCAGTGATTTCGCTCCAAGGACAGGGACCTACGAGCAGTACTTC. Translating gives CASSDFAPRTGTYEQYF.

This clonotype occurred many times. V gene TRBV4-1 combines with J gene TRBJ2-3, with 9 bases that match TRBD2. Trimming at V came to 0 bases and at J to 4 bases, leaving 8 bases not matched to a gene. The germline V gene encodes CDR1 MGHRA and CDR2 YSYEKL. This CDR3 is 17 amino acids long. In nucleotides, the CDR3 is TGCGCCAGCAGCCAAGATCGTCCTAGCGGGGTATCAGATACGCAGTATTTT. This codes for CASSQDRPSGVSDTQYF.

This clonotype came up many times. This chain joins TRBV7-6 and TRBJ2-7; D uncertain. This CDR3 contains 15 residues. Trimming took off 0 bases at V and 0 bases at J, with 9 bases between the two ends. Germline V gene sequence: CDR1 SGHVS, CDR2 FNYEAQ. CDR3 amino acids: CASSLALGSSYEQYF. Written as DNA, the CDR3 is TGTGCCAGCAGCTTAGCACTCGGTTCCTCCTACGAGCAGTACTTC.

This chain uses TRBV6-6 with TRBJ1-1; D is perhaps TRBD1 (5 bases). The V and J ends lost 4 bases and 0 bases respectively, with 15 bases between them. Germline V gene data show CDR1 as MNHNY and CDR2 as SVGAGI (reference sequence). The CDR3 contains 16 residues. The CDR3 DNA sequence: TGTGCCAGCAGTTCTCAGGACATAGGAATGAACACTGAAGCTTTCTTT. Translation: CASSSQDIGMNTEAFF.

Many counts were recorded for this clonotype. This chain joins TRBV7-9 and TRBJ1-4, with D maybe TRBD1 (5 bases). This CDR3 spans 14 amino acids. V lost 4 bases to trimming and J lost 7 bases, with 13 bases between them. Germline-derived CDR1 and CDR2 are SEHNR and FQNEAQ (reference sequence). The CDR3 DNA sequence: TGTGCCAGCAGCTACGCTGGAAGGGGTGAAAAACTGTTTTTT. Translated: CASSYAGRGEKLFF.

This clonotype was picked up many times. CDR3 DNA: TGCAGCGTTGAGAGACTAGCGAGGGATGAGCAGTTCTTC. It yields the protein CSVERLARDEQFF. This sequence joins TRBV29-1 and TRBJ2-1; 8 bases fit TRBD2. This CDR3 contains 13 residues. The ends lost 3 bases at V and 8 bases at J; junction bases unmatched: 6. Germline V gene sequence: CDR1 SQVTM, CDR2 ANQGSEA.

This clonotype was counted many times. For the CDR3, the DNA is TGTGCCAGCAGCCTACCGGGACAGAACACCGGGGAGCTGTTTTTT. This codes for CASSLPGQNTGELFF. This sequence joins TRBV4-2 and TRBJ2-2; D perhaps matches TRBD1 (6 bases). The CDR3 runs to 15 residues. Trimming took off 4 bases at V and 1 base at J, with 10 bases between the two ends. The germline V gene has CDR1 LGHNA and CDR2 YNFKEQ.

This clonotype was detected ten times or more. The chain joins TRBV12-3 or TRBV12-4 to TRBJ2-3, with 14 positions matching TRBD2. Trimming removed 6 bases from V and 2 bases from J; junction bases left unmatched: 4. CDR3 size: 16 residues. The CDR3 nucleotides are TGTGCCAGCAGCCGGACTAGCGGGGGGTACACAGATACGCAGTATTTT. It specifies CASSRTSGGYTDTQYF.

This chain links TRBV30 with TRBJ1-1; no definite D call. The V end was cut by 7 bases, the J end by 6 bases, with 12 bases between. The CDR3 contains 11 residues. Germline CDR1 and CDR2: GTSNPN and SVGIG (reference sequence). DNA of the CDR3: TGTGCCTTCCAGGCGAGCCCTGAAGCTTTCTTT. This sequence encodes CAFQASPEAFF.

There are many counts of this clonotype. The chain has TRBV29-1 and TRBJ2-3; 10 bases are shared with TRBD2. Trimming cost V 7 bases and J 2 bases; bases outside gene matches: 6. Per germline, CDR1 SQVTM and CDR2 ANQGSEA. CDR3 size: 14 residues. The CDR3 loop reads CSGRTSGSTDTQYF. CDR3 DNA: TGCAGCGGCAGGACTAGCGGTTCCACAGATACGCAGTATTTT.

This clonotype was counted between two and nine times. The chain is built from TRBV7-2 and TRBJ1-3, with unresolved D. Germline assignment: CDR1 SGHTA and CDR2 FQGNSA. V was cut by 6 bases and J by 0 bases, with 9 bases left in between. The CDR3 runs 14 residues. CDR3: CASRPGNSGNTIYF. CDR3 DNA: TGTGCCAGCAGACCGGGCAACTCTGGAAACACCATATATTTT.

In this sample, this clonotype turned up many times. This chain connects TRBV7-2 to TRBJ2-3; no clear D. Trimming shortened V by 4 bases and J by 4 bases, and 12 bases separated the two germline ends. The CDR3 covers 14 residues. CDR1 is SGHTA and CDR2 is FQGNSA in the germline V gene. The CDR3 reads CASSSGSAADTQYF. CDR3 nucleotide sequence: TGTGCCAGCAGCTCAGGATCAGCCGCAGATACGCAGTATTTT.